This T cell receptor (beta chain) was retrieved from a study of cytomegalovirus exposure and HLA in healthy donors. Study outcomes and limitations: Reports showed the classifier diagnosing cytomegalovirus status with high specificity and sensitivity.

Comments on this clone: Its antigen is not identified.

The PCR employed 60 Vbeta primers together with 13 Jbeta primers. Produced via immunoSEQ multiplex PCR; TCRdb's table is partial and in-frame only. The sample has some 170,000 clones, over 60% seen once. The CDR3 is made up of 15 amino acids. Germline V gene data show CDR1 as LGHNA and CDR2 as YNFKEQ. Trimming stripped 0 bases from V and 7 bases from J, with 13 bases between. This rearrangement joins TRBV4-2 to TRBJ2-1; unclear D gene. Sequencing was performed on PBMCs. The source of this sequence is a woman aged 25 to 45 in good health and CMV-seronegative. The CDR3 coding sequence is TGTGCCAGCAGCCAAGATTCGGGTCGGATTAATGAGCAGTTCTTC. Translating gives CASSQDSGRINEQFF.